The clone carrying this TCR beta chain turned up a few times. The data derive from a study of T-cell reconstitution after alpha-beta-depleted transplantation in children. Unique molecular identifiers were incorporated when the TCRbeta library was constructed. Using its own MiXCR run on the PCR reads, TCRdb lists one record per CDR3 protein. Of about 220,000 distinct CDR3 sequences detected, roughly a sixth appear once; the ten largest clones hold around 45%. This clonotype was sampled from a male patient aged 2 to 9 who had a stem cell transplant for acute lymphoblastic leukemia, so the T cells may come from the graft donor. Source: PBMCs, mostly from graft donor cells, taken 360 days after TCRalphabeta/CD19-depleted stem cell transplant.

This chain's CDR3 is CATTPGGVGSYNEQFF. As DNA, the CDR3 is TGTGCCACTACACCCGGGGGGGTCGGCTCCTACAATGAGCAGTTCTTC. V is TRBV12-3 or TRBV12-4 and J is TRBJ2-1, with 8 bases lining up with TRBD2. The CDR3 runs to 16 residues. V trimming: 10 bases; J trimming: 0 bases; junction bases outside the gene matches: 11.